These 13 T cell receptor beta chains originate from one sample sequenced in a study of Graves' ophthalmopathy and Graves' hyperthyroidism. The TCR beta CDR3 regions underwent amplification from RNA transcripts. HTBI-primed RT-PCR formed the first round, and a multiplex PCR formed the second. TCRdb processed the multiplex PCR reads anew with MiXCR; each CDR3 protein has one entry. This table has hundreds of thousands of distinct CDR3 sequences, about two fifths appearing once. Source material: peripheral blood. These TCRs come from an adult man with Graves' ophthalmopathy.

The chain combines TRBV2 with TRBJ1-3, with 8 bases identical to TRBD1. V was clipped by 3 bases and J by 4 bases; unmatched bases: 5. CDR3 length: 15 amino acids. Germline V gene sequence: CDR1 SNHLY, CDR2 FYNNEI. The CDR3 protein is CASSEQGAAGNTIYF. The CDR3 DNA is TGTGCCAGCAGTGAGCAGGGGGCGGCGGGAAACACCATATATTTT.

This chain uses TRBV10-3 with TRBJ1-1, with 12 bases lining up with TRBD1. Trimming took 4 bases from V and 8 from J; bases not matched to a gene: 2. CDR1 is ENHRY and CDR2 is SYGVKD in the germline V gene. The CDR3 consists of 13 residues. Written as DNA, the CDR3 is TGTGCCATCAGTGCGGGACAGGGGGCCGAAGCTTTCTTT. This translates into CAISAGQGAEAFF.

This clonotype has a count of ten or more. The chain employs TRBV12-3 or TRBV12-4 and TRBJ2-5; TRBD1 matches 7 bases. The CDR3 loop spans 15 amino acids. Trimming took 0 bases from V and 5 from J; bases not matched to a gene: 6. CDR3 sequence: CASSLAEGAWETQYF. The CDR3, as DNA: TGTGCCAGCAGTTTAGCAGAGGGGGCATGGGAGACCCAGTACTTC.

The chain couples TRBV29-1 to TRBJ1-1; D remains ambiguous. V was clipped by 4 bases and J by 7 bases, with 10 bases between them. The CDR3 is 11 residues long. In germline, CDR1 is SQVTM, CDR2 ANQGSEA. The CDR3 reads CSVGTRYEAFF. In nucleotides, the CDR3 is TGCAGCGTTGGTACGAGATATGAAGCTTTCTTT.

Ten or more counts support this clonotype. V gene TRBV5-1 combines with J gene TRBJ2-6; 7 bases line up with TRBD1. The CDR3 has 16 residues. J gave up 0 bases and V 4 bases, and 4 bases lay outside the gene matches. Germline V gene lookup returns CDR1 SGHRS and CDR2 YFSETQ. This CDR3 is CASSPGTDSGANVLTF. CDR3 DNA sequence: TGCGCCAGCAGCCCGGGGACAGACTCTGGGGCCAACGTCCTGACTTTC.

This clonotype was detected ten times or more. The rearrangement links TRBV12-3 or TRBV12-4 to TRBJ1-2; a weak D match, TRBD1 (5 bases). This CDR3 is 14 amino acids long. V lost 5 bases, J lost 6 bases, and 16 bases lay in between. The CDR3, as DNA: TGTGCCAGCAGTCCCAGGGCCTTAACCCATGGCTACACCTTC. Translating gives CASSPRALTHGYTF.

The table lists this clonotype with a few counts. V gene TRBV4-1 combines with J gene TRBJ1-3; D unresolved. V gave up 3 bases and J gave up 7 bases, with 19 bases separating them. The germline CDR1 and CDR2 sequences are MGHRA and YSYEKL. This CDR3 region has 16 residues. The DNA for the CDR3 is TGCGCCAGCAGCCACCCTCTCCTCCGGGGTGGGAACACCATATATTTT. Its translation: CASSHPLLRGGNTIYF.

The chain couples TRBV12-3 or TRBV12-4 to TRBJ2-5; possible D gene TRBD1, 6 bases. The CDR3 length is 13 residues. Trimming left V 4 bases short and J 6 bases short, with 12 bases between. CDR3 nucleotides: TGTGCCAGCAGTTACGGACAGAGAAAGACCCAGTACTTC. Its translation: CASSYGQRKTQYF.

In regard to this clonotype: The conserved phenylalanine or tryptophan is not found at the CDR3 terminus, so this likely reflects a read error. The limits of the CDR3 on the DNA are not certain, so only TCRdb's listed CDR3 is given. The genes are TRBV2 and TRBJ1-2. Per germline, CDR1 SNHLY and CDR2 FYNNEI. The CDR3 length is 9 residues, termini included. The CDR3 spells CASTLGGRV.

This clonotype was seen ten or more times. The V call is TRBV6-6, the J call TRBJ1-3, with a tentative D call TRBD1 (5 bases). Germline V gene sequence: CDR1 MNHNY, CDR2 SVGAGI (reference sequence). The ends were cut back, 0 bases at V and 4 bases at J, with 13 bases in the middle. The CDR3 contains 16 residues. The CDR3 region is CASSYSTGRMGNTIYF. CDR3 in DNA: TGTGCCAGCAGTTACTCGACGGGACGGATGGGAAACACCATATATTTT.

Regarding this clonotype: A junction end diverges from the germline sequence, so it may reflect a read error. The chain links TRBV10-3 to TRBJ2-7; TRBD1 matches at 10 bases. Germline values: CDR1 ENHRY, CDR2 SYGVKD. This CDR3 region has 17 residues. The CDR3 DNA follows: TGTGCCAGCAGTTACCTCCGCCCGGGACAGGGGCCCTACGAGCAGTACTTC. Translating gives CASSYLRPGQGPYEQYF.

This clonotype was observed many times. The V and J genes are TRBV7-2 and TRBJ2-7, with D unresolved. Trimming removed 5 bases from V and 2 bases from J, with 13 bases in between. The germline V gene encodes CDR1 SGHTA and CDR2 FQGNSA. The CDR3 has 14 residues. CDR3 residues: CASSARTGPYEQYF. The CDR3 nucleotides read TGTGCCAGCAGCGCAAGGACGGGCCCCTACGAGCAGTACTTC.

This chain links TRBV24-1 with TRBJ2-7, with 10 bases matching TRBD2. The CDR3 is 17 amino acids. The V gene end was trimmed by 7 bases and the J gene end by 0 bases; junction bases not matched to a gene: 11. CDR1 and CDR2 from the germline V gene are KGHDR and SFDVKD. CDR3 sequence: CATSSVHSGGSSYEQYF. CDR3 in DNA: TGTGCCACCAGCAGCGTACATAGCGGGGGGAGCTCCTACGAGCAGTACTTC.